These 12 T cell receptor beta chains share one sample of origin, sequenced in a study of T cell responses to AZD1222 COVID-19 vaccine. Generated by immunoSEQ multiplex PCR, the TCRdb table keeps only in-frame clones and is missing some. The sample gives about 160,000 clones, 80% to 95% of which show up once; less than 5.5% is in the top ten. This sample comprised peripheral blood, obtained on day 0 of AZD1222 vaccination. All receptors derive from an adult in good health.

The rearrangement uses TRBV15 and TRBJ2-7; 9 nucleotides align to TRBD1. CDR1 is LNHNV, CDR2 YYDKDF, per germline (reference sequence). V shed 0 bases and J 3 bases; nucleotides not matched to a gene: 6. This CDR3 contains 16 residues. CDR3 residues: CATSRDWTGEDYEQYF. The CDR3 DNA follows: TGTGCCACCAGCAGAGATTGGACAGGGGAAGACTACGAGCAGTACTTC.

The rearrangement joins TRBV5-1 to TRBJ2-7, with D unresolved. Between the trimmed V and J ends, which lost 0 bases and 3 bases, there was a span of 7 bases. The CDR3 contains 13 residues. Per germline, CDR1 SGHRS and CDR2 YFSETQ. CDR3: CASSLAVSYEQYF. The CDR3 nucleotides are TGCGCCAGCAGCTTGGCGGTTAGCTACGAGCAGTACTTC.

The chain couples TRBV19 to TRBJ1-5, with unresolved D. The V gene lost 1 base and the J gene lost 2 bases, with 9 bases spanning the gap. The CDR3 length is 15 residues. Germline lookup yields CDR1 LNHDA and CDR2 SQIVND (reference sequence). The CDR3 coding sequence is TGTGCCAGTAGTATAGTAGGGTGGGGCAATCAGCCCCAGCATTTT. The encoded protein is CASSIVGWGNQPQHF. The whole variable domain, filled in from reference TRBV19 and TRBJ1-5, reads DGGITQSPKYLFRKEGQNVTLSCEQNLNHDAMYWYRQDPGQGLRLIYYSQIVNDFQKGDIAEGYSVSREKKESFPLTVTSAQKNPTAFYLCASSIVGWGNQPQHFGDGTRLSIL.

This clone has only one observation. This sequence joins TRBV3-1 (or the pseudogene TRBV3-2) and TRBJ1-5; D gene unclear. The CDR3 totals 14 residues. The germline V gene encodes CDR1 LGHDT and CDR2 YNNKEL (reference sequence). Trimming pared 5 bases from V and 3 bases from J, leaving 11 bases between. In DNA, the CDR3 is TGTGCCAGCAGCTTAGGACGGTCCAATCAGCCCCAGCATTTT. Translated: CASSLGRSNQPQHF.

CDR3: CASTPGLAGGDTQYF. CDR3 DNA: TGTGCCAGCACCCCGGGGCTAGCGGGAGGAGATACGCAGTATTTT. The chain recombines TRBV3-1 (or the pseudogene TRBV3-2) with TRBJ2-3, with TRBD2 matching over 11 bases. V gave up 7 bases and J gave up 5 bases; unmatched junction bases: 8. The germline V gene has CDR1 LGHDT and CDR2 YNNKEL (reference sequence). The length of the CDR3 is 15 residues.

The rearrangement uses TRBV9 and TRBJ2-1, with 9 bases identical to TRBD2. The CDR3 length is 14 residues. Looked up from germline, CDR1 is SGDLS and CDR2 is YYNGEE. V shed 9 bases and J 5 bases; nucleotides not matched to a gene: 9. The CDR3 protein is CATNRAGGHNEQFF. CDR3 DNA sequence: TGTGCCACCAACAGAGCGGGAGGCCACAATGAGCAGTTCTTC.

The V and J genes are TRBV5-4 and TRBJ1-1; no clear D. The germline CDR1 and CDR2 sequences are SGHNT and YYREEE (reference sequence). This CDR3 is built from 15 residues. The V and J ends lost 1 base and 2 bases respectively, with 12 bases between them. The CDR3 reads CASSLNLGANTEAFF. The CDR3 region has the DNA TGTGCCAGCAGCTTGAACCTCGGAGCTAACACTGAAGCTTTCTTT. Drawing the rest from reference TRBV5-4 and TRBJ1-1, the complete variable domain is ETGVTQSPTHLIKTRGQQVTLRCSSQSGHNTVSWYQQALGQGPQFIFQYYREEENGRGNFPPRFSGLQFPNYSSELNVNALELDDSALYLCASSLNLGANTEAFFGQGTRLTVV.

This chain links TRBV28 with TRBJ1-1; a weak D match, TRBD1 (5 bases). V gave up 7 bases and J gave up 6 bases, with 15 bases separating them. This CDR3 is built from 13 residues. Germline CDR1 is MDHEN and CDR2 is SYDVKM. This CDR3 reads CASIYGGGPEAFF. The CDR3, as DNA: TGTGCCAGCATTTACGGGGGGGGACCTGAAGCTTTCTTT.

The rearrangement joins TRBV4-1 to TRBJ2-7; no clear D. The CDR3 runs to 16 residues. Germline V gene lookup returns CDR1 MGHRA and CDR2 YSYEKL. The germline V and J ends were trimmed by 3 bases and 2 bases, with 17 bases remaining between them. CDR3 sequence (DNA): TGCGCCAGCAGCCAGGTCAGTGGGGTTCCAGCCTACGAGCAGTACTTC. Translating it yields CASSQVSGVPAYEQYF.

The DNA of the CDR3 is TGCGCCAGCAGCGGCTACAGAGTTTCCTCCTACAATGAGCAGTTCTTC. As protein: CASSGYRVSSYNEQFF. This rearrangement joins TRBV5-1 to TRBJ2-1; D remains ambiguous. The CDR3 has 16 amino acids. Germline loops: CDR1 SGHRS, CDR2 YFSETQ. The V end was cut by 4 bases, the J end by 0 bases, with 14 bases between.

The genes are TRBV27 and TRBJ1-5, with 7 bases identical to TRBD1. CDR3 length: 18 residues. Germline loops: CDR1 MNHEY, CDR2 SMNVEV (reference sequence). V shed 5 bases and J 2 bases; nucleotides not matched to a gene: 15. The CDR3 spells CASSPGTASPYGNQPQHF. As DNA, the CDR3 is TGTGCCAGCAGTCCCGGGACAGCCTCCCCGTACGGCAATCAGCCCCAGCATTTT.

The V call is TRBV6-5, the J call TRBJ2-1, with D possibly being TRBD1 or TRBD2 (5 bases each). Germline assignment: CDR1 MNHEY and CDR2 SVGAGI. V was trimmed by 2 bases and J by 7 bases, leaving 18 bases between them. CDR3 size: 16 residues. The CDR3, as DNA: TGTGCCAGCAGTTACCGGGGCCAACCGGCCAAAAATGAGCAGTTCTTC. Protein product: CASSYRGQPAKNEQFF.